This T cell receptor beta chain is from a study of blood T cell repertoires in COVID-19. Study at large: Spain, Italy and the United States supplied samples that represented acute and convalescent COVID-19. Nucleic acid was either cDNA or gDNA, and it came from T cells, B-cell-depleted T cells, or PBMCs.

The CDR3 extends over 17 amino acids. Germline loops: CDR1 MNHNS, CDR2 SASEGT. The V gene end was trimmed by 2 bases and the J gene end by 6 bases; junction bases not matched to a gene: 10. In the original analysis: Amplified reference gene primers provided the basis for estimating nucleated cell counts. The method was immunoSEQ multiplex PCR; TCRdb's version includes in-frame clones alone and lacks a portion of them. For V, J and clone size, that table is used; D and trimming come from the DNA. The sample contains roughly 200,000 clones, 94% of which appear only once. A Seattle source enrolled patients during active infection and followed them longitudinally.

The V and J genes are TRBV6-1 and TRBJ2-3; 11 positions match TRBD2. Sequenced sample: peripheral blood. This receptor was obtained from a man between 25 and 39 years old with COVID-19, enrolled during active disease. The DNA of the CDR3 is TGTGCCAGCAGTGAAACGTTAGCGGGGGGGCCTTGGGATACGCAGTATTTT. As protein: CASSETLAGGPWDTQYF.